This T cell receptor (beta chain) was identified during a study of tumor-infiltrating lymphocytes in primary liver carcinoma. The V gene's germline CDR1 is SGHAT and CDR2 FQNNGV. The V gene lost 5 bases and the J gene lost 15 bases, with 30 bases spanning the gap. The CDR3 is 16 residues long. The roughly 17-31 mg bulk tissue piece was not sorted before simultaneous RNA and DNA extraction. cDNA specific to TCR beta was made from about 0.45 ug of total RNA, with a constant-region primer employed for priming. Libraries covering TCR beta were generated through three nested multiplex PCR rounds (using a slightly modified ARM-PCR). Investigators reported that the first two PCR rounds, at 10 to 11 cycles each, used TRBV1-TRBV30 forward primers with a C-beta reverse primer. TCRdb itself ran the multiplex PCR reads through MiXCR, one entry per CDR3 protein. The table lists roughly 30,000 distinct CDR3 sequences, 76% of them singletons.

The source of this sequence is a man aged 35-49 years with primary liver carcinoma and hepatitis B virus infection. The source material was liver tumor tissue from sampling region 5. Subset reported: tumor region T5, tumor centre. This sequence joins TRBV11-2 and TRBJ2-3, with D unclear. CDR3 loop: CASSRQPINPTDTYYF. The CDR3 coding sequence is TGTGCCAGCAGCCGACAACCCATTAACCCCACAGATACATATTATTTT.